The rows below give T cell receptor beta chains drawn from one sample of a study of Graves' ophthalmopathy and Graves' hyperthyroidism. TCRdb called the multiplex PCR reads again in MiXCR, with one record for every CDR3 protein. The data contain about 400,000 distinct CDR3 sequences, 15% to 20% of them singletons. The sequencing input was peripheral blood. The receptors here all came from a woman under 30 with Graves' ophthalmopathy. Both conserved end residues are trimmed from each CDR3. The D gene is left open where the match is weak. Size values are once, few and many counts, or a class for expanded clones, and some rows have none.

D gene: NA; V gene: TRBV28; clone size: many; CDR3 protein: ASKRPLNTEAF
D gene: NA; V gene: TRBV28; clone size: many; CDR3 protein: ASSLKSGYSNQPQH
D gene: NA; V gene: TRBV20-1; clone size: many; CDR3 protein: SAIGLRQLTGELF
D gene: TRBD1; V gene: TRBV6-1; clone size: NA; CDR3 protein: ASRGGGQRNQPQH
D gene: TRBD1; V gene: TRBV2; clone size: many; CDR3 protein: ASVDTGAGGYT
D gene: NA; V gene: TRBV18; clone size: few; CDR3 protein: ASSPSQRTAGYTEAF
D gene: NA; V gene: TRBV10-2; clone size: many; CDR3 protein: ASREKGGAKNIQY
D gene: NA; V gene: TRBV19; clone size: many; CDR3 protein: ASSMGTWNQPQH
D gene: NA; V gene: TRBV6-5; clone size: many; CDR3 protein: ASSFSSGSFSSYNSPLH
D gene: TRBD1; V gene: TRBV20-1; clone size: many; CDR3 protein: SARNPRDRGQY
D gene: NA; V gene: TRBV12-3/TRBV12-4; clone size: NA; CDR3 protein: ASSFVGGEETQY